Listed below are T cell receptor beta chains from one sample, sequenced in a study of OX40 agonist ivuxolimab in advanced cancers. Sequencing was performed with immunoSEQ multiplex PCR; in TCRdb, only in-frame clones are kept and a portion is missing. The table shows around 77,000 clones, with 85% occurring only once. The material sequenced was CD4+ or CD8+ T cells sorted from blood, taken in a trial of the OX40 agonist ivuxolimab. Receptors were obtained from an adult with an advanced solid tumor such as melanoma, head and neck, liver or kidney cancer. The CDR3 runs from the conserved cysteine through the conserved F or W. D genes are given only for firm matches. Not every row has a clone size; where given, it reads once, few, many or a size class.

v_gene	abundance	j_gene	d_gene	CDR3aa	CDR3nt
TRBV7-6	NA	TRBJ2-1	TRBD2	CASSLERGDEQFF	TGTGCCAGCAGCTTAGAGCGGGGGGATGAGCAGTTCTTC
TRBV5-4	NA	TRBJ2-5	TRBD1	CASSTPGQGMGETQYF	TGTGCCAGCAGCACCCCGGGACAGGGGATGGGAGAGACCCAGTACTTC
TRBV19	NA	TRBJ1-4	TRBD1	CASSTLYGQGANEKLFF	TGTGCCAGTAGTACCCTCTATGGACAGGGGGCTAATGAAAAACTGTTTTTT
TRBV9	NA	TRBJ2-1	NA	CASSPTPGYGGNEQFF	TGTGCCAGCAGCCCCACTCCCGGGTACGGGGGCAATGAGCAGTTCTTC
TRBV27	NA	TRBJ2-3	NA	CASRGMADTQYF	TGTGCCAGTCGGGGGATGGCAGATACGCAGTATTTT
TRBV19	NA	TRBJ2-7	NA	CASSEGSRVEQYF	TGTGCCAGCTCCGAAGGGAGCCGGGTCGAGCAGTACTTC
TRBV6-1	NA	TRBJ1-2	NA	CASSSSMRGDGYTF	TGTGCCAGCAGCTCCTCGATGAGGGGGGACGGCTACACCTTC
TRBV6-4	NA	TRBJ2-3	NA	CASLPFTQTSTDTQYF	TGTGCCAGCTTACCGTTCACACAAACTAGCACAGATACGCAGTATTTT
TRBV2	few	TRBJ2-2	TRBD1	CASRAGTGRDGELFF	TGTGCCAGCAGGGCCGGGACAGGGCGCGACGGGGAGCTGTTTTTT
TRBV27	NA	TRBJ2-7	TRBD2	CAGLAGGIF	TGTGCCGGTCTAGCGGGGGGGATCTTC
TRBV10-1	once	TRBJ1-5	NA	CASNAKVDLGQPQHF	TGCGCCAGCAACGCAAAGGTGGACCTGGGACAGCCCCAGCATTTT
TRBV7-2	NA	TRBJ2-7	NA	CASSPEYYEQYF	TGTGCCAGCAGCCCCGAATACTACGAGCAGTACTTC
TRBV18	NA	TRBJ2-5	NA	CASSPVGAQETQYF	TGTGCCAGCTCACCAGTGGGAGCCCAAGAGACCCAGTACTTC
TRBV7-3	NA	TRBJ2-1	NA	CASSLARTGGYNEQFF	TGTGCCAGCAGCTTAGCTCGGACCGGGGGCTACAATGAGCAGTTCTTC
TRBV5-1	NA	TRBJ2-3	NA	CASSPLGGRGAISTDTQYF	TGCGCCAGCAGCCCCCTAGGGGGCCGGGGGGCCATAAGCACAGATACGCAGTATTTT
TRBV7-2	NA	TRBJ2-7	TRBD2	CASSLEETSGGREQYF	TGTGCCAGCAGCTTAGAGGAAACTAGCGGGGGACGCGAGCAGTACTTC
TRBV5-1	NA	TRBJ2-5	TRBD2	CASSLYASGGGETQYF	TGCGCCAGCAGCTTGTACGCTAGCGGGGGAGGAGAGACCCAGTACTTC
TRBV7-2	NA	TRBJ2-5	NA	CASSFAGTQETQYF	TGTGCCAGCAGCTTCGCAGGCACCCAAGAGACCCAGTACTTC
TRBV7-2	few	TRBJ2-5	NA	CASNNRGTQYF	TGTGCCAGCAACAACCGGGGGACCCAGTACTTC
TRBV6-1	NA	TRBJ2-3	NA	CASSASTDTQYF	TGTGCCAGCAGTGCTTCCACAGATACGCAGTATTTT
TRBV6-1	few	TRBJ1-5	TRBD1	CASSVQGAGNQPQHF	TGTGCCAGCAGCGTGCAGGGGGCGGGTAATCAGCCCCAGCATTTT
TRBV10-3	NA	TRBJ1-2	NA	CAISAETILNGYTF	TGTGCCATCAGTGCCGAGACCATCCTCAATGGCTACACCTTC
TRBV5-1	NA	TRBJ2-3	NA	CASSTGDLADTQYF	TGCGCCAGCTCGACAGGAGATCTGGCAGATACGCAGTATTTT
TRBV14	NA	TRBJ2-2	NA	CASSQDGLLTGELFF	TGTGCCAGCAGCCAAGATGGGCTCCTCACTGGGGAGCTGTTTTTT
TRBV25-1	NA	TRBJ1-5	NA	CASTGGGDGHQPQHF	TGTGCCAGCACCGGAGGAGGGGATGGGCATCAGCCCCAGCATTTT
TRBV6-5	NA	TRBJ2-7	TRBD1	CASIPPDRAAYEQYF	TGTGCCAGCATTCCCCCGGACAGGGCAGCCTACGAGCAGTACTTC
TRBV9	NA	TRBJ2-1	NA	CASSADLDSSYNEQFF	TGTGCCAGCAGCGCCGACCTGGACTCCTCCTACAATGAGCAGTTCTTC
TRBV7-2	NA	TRBJ1-1	NA	CASSYGQYTEAFF	TGTGCCAGCAGCTACGGACAGTACACTGAAGCTTTCTTT